The 4 T cell receptor beta chains presented below share a single source sample, sequenced in a study of neurological immune-mediated disorders. TCRdb reprocessed the 5' RACE reads via MiXCR and lists one record per CDR3 protein. The data show around 80,000 distinct CDR3 sequences, 10% seen once. Source material: PBMCs. These receptors originate from a man in his forties in good health.

This clonotype was observed many times. The genes are TRBV5-5 and TRBJ1-2; tentatively, D is TRBD1 (5 bases). Trimming stripped 4 bases from V and 8 bases from J, with 15 bases between. The CDR3 totals 13 residues. CDR1 is SGHKS and CDR2 is YYEKEE in the germline V gene (reference sequence). The CDR3 region has the DNA TGTGCCAGCAGCCACGACAGAAAAAGGGGCTACACCTTC. Its translation: CASSHDRKRGYTF.

In this sample, this clonotype turned up many times. This sequence joins TRBV7-3 and TRBJ1-1; 7 bases are a match to TRBD1. CDR1 SGHTA and CDR2 FQGTGA come from the germline V gene. V lost 6 bases and J lost 5; bases outside the gene matches: 6. The CDR3 consists of 13 residues. CDR3 sequence (DNA): TGTGCCAGCAGGAGCAGGGGGAATACTGAAGCTTTCTTT. This encodes CASRSRGNTEAFF. Complete variable domain (other parts from reference TRBV7-3 and TRBJ1-1): GAGVSQTPSNKVTEKGKYVELRCDPISGHTALYWYRQSLGQGPEFLIYFQGTGAADDSGLPNDRFFAVRPEGSVSTLKIQRTERGDSAVYLCASRSRGNTEAFFGQGTRLTVV.

The CDR3 DNA reads as TGTGCCAGCAGCCAAGCCCTGGCGCTAGGGACCCAGTACTTC. It is translated as CASSQALALGTQYF. The genes are TRBV14 and TRBJ2-5, with D unclear. Germline values: CDR1 SGHDN, CDR2 FVKESK. The V end lost 1 base, the J end lost 7 bases, and 13 bases lay between the germline ends. This CDR3 region has 14 residues.

This clonotype was seen many times. The chain carries TRBV5-5 and TRBJ2-1; maybe TRBD2 (5 bases). Per germline, CDR1 SGHKS and CDR2 YYEKEE (reference sequence). V lost 3 bases, J lost 6 bases, and 16 bases lay in between. The CDR3 totals 15 residues. This chain's CDR3 is CASSSTRASSNEQFF. DNA of the CDR3: TGTGCCAGCAGCTCCACTAGGGCGTCTTCCAATGAGCAGTTCTTC.